The 11 T cell receptor beta chains reported below all come from one sample, sequenced in a study of blood T cell repertoires in COVID-19. Some clones are missing from TCRdb's copy, which holds only in-frame ones; the method was immunoSEQ multiplex PCR. The sample lists 20,000 to 25,000 clones; 70% to 90% were seen once. The sample consisted of peripheral blood. The receptors shown here come from a woman over 75 with active COVID-19.

The CDR3 coding sequence is TGTGCCAGCAGCCTCCGGGACAGGGCCTACGAGCAGTACTTC. It specifies CASSLRDRAYEQYF. The V gene is TRBV7-8, the J gene TRBJ2-7, with 9 nucleotides matching TRBD1. Germline assignment: CDR1 SGHVS and CDR2 FQNEAQ. The CDR3 covers 14 residues. Losses at the gene ends were 5 bases for V and 2 bases for J; bases not matched to a gene: 4. The full variable domain, with the rest looked up from reference TRBV7-8 and TRBJ2-7, is GAGVSQSPRYKVAKRGQDVALRCDPISGHVSLFWYQQALGQGPEFLTYFQNEAQLDKSGLPSDRFFAERPEGSVSTLKIQRTQQEDSAVYLCASSLRDRAYEQYFGPGTRLTVT.

The chain carries TRBV27 and TRBJ2-5, with 12 bases lining up with TRBD1. With 4 bases clipped from V and 4 bases from J, the junction kept 4 bases outside the gene matches. CDR3 length: 15 amino acids. Germline values: CDR1 MNHEY, CDR2 SMNVEV (reference sequence). The CDR3 bases are TGTGCCAGCAGTTCAGGGACAGGGGGCTCAGAGACCCAGTACTTC. It specifies CASSSGTGGSETQYF.

The chain combines TRBV5-1 with TRBJ2-5, with 15 bases that match TRBD2. Germline lookup yields CDR1 SGHRS and CDR2 YFSETQ. Trimming took 3 bases from V and 4 from J; bases not matched to a gene: 1. The CDR3 is 15 residues long. The CDR3 DNA reads as TGCGCCAGCAGCTGGACTAGCGGGGGGGCAGAGACCCAGTACTTC. Translation gives CASSWTSGGAETQYF.

The chain is built from TRBV9 and TRBJ2-3; TRBD2 agrees at 13 bases. Germline CDR1 is SGDLS and CDR2 is YYNGEE. The CDR3 runs to 17 residues. With 3 bases clipped from V and 3 bases from J, the junction kept 7 bases outside the gene matches. In nucleotides, the CDR3 is TGTGCCAGCAGCGAATATGAGGGACTAGCGGGGACAGATACGCAGTATTTT. Translated, it gives CASSEYEGLAGTDTQYF.

This chain joins TRBV6-2 or TRBV6-3 and TRBJ2-5, with 7 bases fitting TRBD1. There are 14 residues in the CDR3. V shed 5 bases and J 2 bases; nucleotides not matched to a gene: 5. Germline V gene data show CDR1 as MNHEY and CDR2 as SVGEGT. CDR3 protein: CASSLLGQQETQYF. Here the CDR3 DNA reads TGTGCCAGCAGTCTCCTGGGACAGCAAGAGACCCAGTACTTC.

This clone was detected only a few times. An end of the junction does not agree with germline; a read error may underlie this. The chain joins TRBV6-6 to TRBJ2-7; 9 bases map to TRBD1. The germline CDR1 and CDR2 sequences are MNHNY and SVGAGI (reference sequence). The CDR3 spans 11 residues. The CDR3 nucleotides read TGTGCCAGCAACGAGGGGACAGGGATGAACTTC. Translating it yields CASNEGTGMNF.

J is TRBJ2-7 and V is TRBV27, with D maybe TRBD2 (6 bases). Germline V gives CDR1 MNHEY, CDR2 SMNVEV (reference sequence). The CDR3 is 14 amino acids. Trimming shortened V by 1 base and J by 4 bases, and 11 bases separated the two germline ends. The DNA for the CDR3 is TGTGCCAGCAGTTTATTCCTCGGGGGATACGAGCAGTACTTC. This encodes CASSLFLGGYEQYF.

The CDR3 nucleotides read TGTGCCAGCAGCTTGGACACCTTTCCCCAATCACCCCTCCACTTT. It codes for CASSLDTFPQSPLHF. V usage is TRBV5-4 and J usage is TRBJ1-6, with unresolved D. CDR1 is SGHNT, CDR2 YYREEE, per germline (reference sequence). This CDR3 contains 15 residues. Trimming took off 0 bases at V and 10 bases at J, with 14 bases between the two ends.

The V gene is TRBV15, the J gene TRBJ1-1; the match to TRBD1 covers 9 bases. The ends lost 0 bases at V and 4 bases at J; junction bases unmatched: 3. The CDR3 is 15 amino acids. Per the germline V gene, CDR1 is LNHNV and CDR2 is YYDKDF (reference sequence). The CDR3 DNA sequence: TGTGCCACCAGCAGAGAAAAGACAGGGGGCACTGAAGCTTTCTTT. This translates into CATSREKTGGTEAFF.

The rearrangement joins TRBV18 to TRBJ2-1; 11 bases align to TRBD2. After removal of 3 bases from V and 10 bases from J, the junction contained 17 bases not matched to a gene. The CDR3 loop spans 18 amino acids. Germline CDR1 KGHSH, CDR2 LQKENI. CDR3: CASSPSLAGGPEGFEQFF. The CDR3 coding sequence is TGTGCCAGCTCACCGTCGCTAGCGGGGGGCCCAGAGGGATTCGAGCAGTTCTTC. Full variable domain (outside the CDR3, taken from reference TRBV18 and TRBJ2-1): NAGVMQNPRHLVRRRGQEARLRCSPMKGHSHVYWYRQLPEEGLKFMVYLQKENIIDESGMPKERFSAEFPKEGPSILRIQQVVRGDSAAYFCASSPSLAGGPEGFEQFFGPGTRLTVL.

The CDR3 bases are TGTGCCAGCAGCCTCGCCTTTGGGACAGGGCTACTCTATAGCAATCAGCCCCAGCATTTT. This sequence encodes CASSLAFGTGLLYSNQPQHF. The rearrangement links TRBV5-5 to TRBJ1-5; TRBD1 aligns across 9 bases. The CDR3 totals 20 residues. Looked up from germline, CDR1 is SGHKS and CDR2 is YYEKEE (reference sequence). Trimming cost V 4 bases and J 0 bases; bases outside gene matches: 17.